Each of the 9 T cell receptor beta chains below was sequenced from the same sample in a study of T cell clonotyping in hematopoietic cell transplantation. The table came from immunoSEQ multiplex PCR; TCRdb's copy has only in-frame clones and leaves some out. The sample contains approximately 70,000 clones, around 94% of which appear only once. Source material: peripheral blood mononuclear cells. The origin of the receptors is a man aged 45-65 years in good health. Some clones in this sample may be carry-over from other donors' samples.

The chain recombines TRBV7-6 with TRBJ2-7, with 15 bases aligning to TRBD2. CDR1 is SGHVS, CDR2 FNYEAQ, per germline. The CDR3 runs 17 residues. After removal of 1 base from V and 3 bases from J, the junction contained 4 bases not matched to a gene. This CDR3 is CASSLGTSGRAGYEQYF. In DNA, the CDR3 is TGTGCCAGCAGCTTAGGGACTAGCGGGAGGGCCGGCTACGAGCAGTACTTC.

As DNA, the CDR3 is TGTGCCAGCAGTTTTAGGGGGGCTCAGCCCCAGCATTTT. Translating gives CASSFRGAQPQHF. The rearrangement uses TRBV28 and TRBJ1-5, with D possibly being TRBD1 (6 bases). V was clipped by 3 bases and J by 6 bases, with 9 bases between them. The germline V gene encodes CDR1 MDHEN and CDR2 SYDVKM. The CDR3 totals 13 residues.

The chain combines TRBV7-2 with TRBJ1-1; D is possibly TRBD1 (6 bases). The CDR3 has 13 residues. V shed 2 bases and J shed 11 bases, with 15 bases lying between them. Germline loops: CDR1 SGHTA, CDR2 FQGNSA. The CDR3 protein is CASSLTQGGMAFF. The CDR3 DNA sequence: TGTGCCAGCAGCTTAACACAGGGAGGAATGGCTTTCTTT. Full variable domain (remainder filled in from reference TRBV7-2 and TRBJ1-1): GAGVSQSPSNKVTEKGKDVELRCDPISGHTALYWYRQSLGQGLEFLIYFQGNSAPDKSGLPSDRFSAERTGGSVSTLTIQRTQQEDSAVYLCASSLTQGGMAFFGQGTRLTVV.

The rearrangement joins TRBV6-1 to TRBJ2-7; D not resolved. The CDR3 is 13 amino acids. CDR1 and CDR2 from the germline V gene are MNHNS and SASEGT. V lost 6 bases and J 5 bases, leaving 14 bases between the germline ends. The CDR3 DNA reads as TGTGCCAGCAGAAGATTGACGGGCGACGAGCAGTACTTC. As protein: CASRRLTGDEQYF.

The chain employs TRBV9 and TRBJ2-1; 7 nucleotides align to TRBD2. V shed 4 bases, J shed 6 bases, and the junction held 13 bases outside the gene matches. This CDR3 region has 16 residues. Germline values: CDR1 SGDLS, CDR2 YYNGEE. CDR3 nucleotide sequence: TGTGCCAGCAGCCCCGGGGGGACGAGGACGCTCAATGAGCAGTTCTTC. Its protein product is CASSPGGTRTLNEQFF. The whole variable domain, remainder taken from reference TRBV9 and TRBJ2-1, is DSGVTQTPKHLITATGQRVTLRCSPRSGDLSVYWYQQSLDQGLQFLIQYYNGEERAKGNILERFSAQQFPDLHSELNLSSLELGDSALYFCASSPGGTRTLNEQFFGPGTRLTVL.

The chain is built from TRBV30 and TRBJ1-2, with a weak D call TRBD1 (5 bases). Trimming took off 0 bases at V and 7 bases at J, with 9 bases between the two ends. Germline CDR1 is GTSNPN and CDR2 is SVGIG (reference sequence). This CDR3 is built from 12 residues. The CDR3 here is CAWSVGPGGYTF. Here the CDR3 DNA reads TGTGCCTGGAGTGTGGGGCCTGGTGGCTACACCTTC.

The CDR3 region has the DNA TGTGCCAGTGGACAGGGGGGGACTAGCACAGATACGCAGTATTTT. Its translation: CASGQGGTSTDTQYF. The chain carries TRBV2 and TRBJ2-3; 10 nucleotides agree with TRBD1. The junction had 6 bases not matched to a gene; V was cut back by 9 bases and J by 0 bases. The length of the CDR3 is 15 residues. CDR1 is SNHLY, CDR2 FYNNEI, per germline.

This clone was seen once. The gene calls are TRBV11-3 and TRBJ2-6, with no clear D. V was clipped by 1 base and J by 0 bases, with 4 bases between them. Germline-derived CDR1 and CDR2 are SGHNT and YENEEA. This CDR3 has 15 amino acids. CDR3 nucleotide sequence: TGTGCCAGCAGCTTAGGCCCCTCTGGGGCCAACGTCCTGACTTTC. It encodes CASSLGPSGANVLTF.

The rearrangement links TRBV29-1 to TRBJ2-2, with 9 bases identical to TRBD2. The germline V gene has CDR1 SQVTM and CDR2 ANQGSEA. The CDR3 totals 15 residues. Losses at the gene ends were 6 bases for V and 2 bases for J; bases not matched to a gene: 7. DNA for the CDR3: TGCAGCGTGTTCTTAGCGGGGGATAACACCGGGGAGCTGTTTTTT. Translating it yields CSVFLAGDNTGELFF.